This T cell receptor beta chain was sequenced during a study of cytomegalovirus exposure and HLA in healthy donors (dated by TCRdb to the late 2010s). At the level of the whole study: According to a later analysis, one platform produced both the 110 or so validation repertoires and the roughly 650 repertoires of the first cohort. The study combined high-throughput TCR immunosequencing, statistical association of individual TCRs with disease status, and machine learning to predict cytomegalovirus infection status. A separate validation cohort of over 95 different subjects was used in addition to the approximately 610-subject first cohort. The study was designed to test whether signatures of past pathogen exposure could be identified by cataloging public T cell receptors. Study-level results and caveats: Most TCR sequences were observed very rarely across donors, whereas some public TCRs were present in many individuals. The validation cohort had no HLA typing available for a later analysis, so co-occurrence within that cohort was assessed over all 110 or so repertoires. According to the authors, the approach could potentially be generalized to other disease states and immunological phenotypes. Of the cluster scores, approximately 94% were above 0 in a later analysis, which found that TCRs clustered in the first cohort also tended to co-occur in the 120 validation repertoires. Three of the identified cytomegalovirus-associated TCR beta chains were confirmed in vitro to be specific for cytomegalovirus antigens. The study listed 164 TCR beta chains as associated with cytomegalovirus. In both the original and validation cohorts, the classifier was reported to diagnose cytomegalovirus status with high specificity and sensitivity.

Receptors were amplified or captured by the immunoSEQ multiplex PCR assay. As for the authors' bioinformatics: A statistical classification framework was built for diagnosing cytomegalovirus status from the catalog of TCR beta chain sequences. This immuneACCESS table, as held by TCRdb, lists in-frame sequences with V and J called but not all clones. Of the missing ones, under half trace to an unresolved V gene in checked studies; the others have no known cause. Clone size and the V and J calls come from that table; the DNA yielded D and trimming. Present in this sample are about 280,000 clones, about 86% of which were seen just once. Around 1% of the sample lies in the top ten. The donors were included in the validation cohort of roughly 120 subjects, a group kept apart from the roughly 700-subject first cohort. Regarding this clone: This clone's antigen is unknown. Base qualities are not provided; no much larger clone lies one nucleotide away.

CDR1 and CDR2 were assigned from the germline V gene (reference sequence) as LNHDA and SQIVND. The germline V end is reduced by 8 bases and the J end by 0 bases; junction bases left unmatched: 10. Reading from cysteine to phenylalanine, the CDR3 counts 16 amino acids. Just the 48-base CDR3 DNA is kept, in frame starting at base 1. This clonotype was sampled from a young woman in good health and CMV-seronegative. The chain employs TRBV19 and TRBJ1-5; 7 central bases correspond to TRBD1. The sequenced material came from PBMCs. The CDR3 loop reads CASVDRDVYSNQPQHF. The DNA sequence reads TGTGCCAGTGTAGACAGGGACGTTTATAGCAATCAGCCCCAGCATTTT.